A selection of T cell receptor beta chains follows, all from one sample in a study of T cell repertoires in cytomegalovirus infection. TCRdb passed the reads through MiXCR, listing each CDR3 protein once. The table records 700,000 to 850,000 distinct CDR3 sequences, over 25% of them present only once. No antigen has been assigned to these receptors. The sample in question was cultured CD8+ T cells from PBMCs, obtained from culture after CMV antigen stimulation. All receptors derive from a human donor in good health (CMV status not recorded). Some clones in this sample may be carry-over from other donors' samples. Each CDR3 is given with its conserved first and last residue. The order of the fields is J gene, V gene, D gene, clone size, CDR3 protein, CDR3 DNA. D genes are given only for firm matches. The size field is filled for only some rows; it gives once, few, many or a size class.

>TRBJ2-6|TRBV10-3|TRBD1|NA
CAISEDQAGGGSGANVLTF
TGTGCCATCAGTGAGGATCAGGCAGGGGGCGGCTCTGGGGCCAACGTCCTGACTTTC
>TRBJ1-1|TRBV5-1|TRBD1|many
CASTTTGAGAEAFF
TGCGCCAGCACGACTACAGGGGCAGGAGCTGAAGCTTTCTTT
>TRBJ2-1|TRBV5-5|NA|NA
CASSWAETLINEQFF
TGTGCCAGCAGCTGGGCGGAGACTTTGATCAATGAGCAGTTCTTC
>TRBJ2-7|TRBV7-9|NA|many
CASTSGSYEQYF
TGTGCCAGCACCTCAGGCTCCTACGAGCAGTACTTC
>TRBJ2-2|TRBV7-6|NA|few
CASSLVSSNTGELFF
TGTGCTAGCAGCTTAGTGTCCTCTAACACCGGGGAGCTGTTTTTT
>TRBJ2-5|TRBV29-1|NA|NA
CSVVSQPWGETQYF
TGCAGCGTTGTGAGCCAGCCTTGGGGAGAGACCCAGTACTTC
>TRBJ2-5|TRBV7-6|NA|many
CASSLYEGRQETQYF
TGTGCCAGCAGCTTATACGAGGGGAGGCAAGAGACCCAGTACTTC
>TRBJ2-1|TRBV27|NA|few
CASSFAAGIYNEQFF
TGTGCCAGCAGTTTCGCGGCAGGGATCTACAATGAGCAGTTCTTC
>TRBJ2-1|TRBV12-3/TRBV12-4|TRBD2|few
CASSLVPAGEYNEQFF
TGTGCCAGCAGTTTAGTCCCAGCGGGGGAATACAATGAGCAGTTCTTC
>TRBJ2-5|TRBV9|NA|once
CASSVGRFQETQYF
TGTGCCAGCAGCGTGGGACGGTTCCAAGAGACCCAGTACTTC
>TRBJ2-3|TRBV7-6|TRBD2|NA
CASSLVPGLAAADTQYF
TGTGCCAGCAGCTTAGTACCGGGACTAGCGGCCGCAGATACGCAGTATTTT
>TRBJ2-5|TRBV19|NA|few
CASSIGAGQETQYF
TGTGCCAGTAGTATAGGAGCGGGCCAAGAGACCCAGTACTTC
>TRBJ1-5|TRBV7-6|NA|few
CASSPGIGTVQPQHF
TGTGCCAGCAGCCCAGGGATAGGGACGGTTCAGCCCCAGCATTTT
>TRBJ2-3|TRBV6-2/TRBV6-3|TRBD2|few
CASSSLTSGEVPDTQYF
TGTGCCAGCAGTTCGTTGACTAGCGGGGAAGTCCCAGATACGCAGTATTTT
>TRBJ2-3|TRBV6-1|NA|few
CASSDLGSTDTQYF
TGTGCCAGCAGTGACCTAGGATCCACAGATACGCAGTATTTT
>TRBJ2-6|TRBV7-2|TRBD1|many
CASSLWGQGTLTGANVLTF
TGTGCCAGCAGCTTATGGGGACAGGGGACCCTAACCGGGGCCAACGTCCTGACTTTC
>TRBJ2-1|TRBV7-2|TRBD2|many
CASSVHSGGPYNEQFF
TGTGCCAGCAGTGTCCATAGCGGGGGGCCATACAATGAGCAGTTCTTC
>TRBJ1-4|TRBV7-6|NA|many
CASSLARSTNEKLFF
TGTGCCAGCAGCTTAGCGCGGTCAACTAATGAAAAACTGTTTTTT
>TRBJ2-1|TRBV14|TRBD1|once
CASSQERNRGHEQFF
TGTGCCAGCAGCCAAGAAAGGAACAGGGGCCATGAGCAGTTCTTC
>TRBJ2-3|TRBV12-3/TRBV12-4|NA|many
CASSFYISTDTQYF
TGTGCCAGCAGTTTCTACATTAGCACAGATACGCAGTATTTT
>TRBJ2-5|TRBV19|TRBD2|NA
CASSMGLAEAETQYF
TGTGCCAGTAGTATGGGTCTAGCGGAGGCAGAGACCCAGTACTTC
>TRBJ2-3|TRBV10-3|NA|NA
CAISESILRGGGTDTQYF
TGTGCCATCAGTGAGTCCATTCTACGAGGGGGTGGCACAGATACGCAGTATTTT
>TRBJ2-1|TRBV5-4|NA|NA
CASSLEWGGPNLYNEQFF
TGTGCCAGCAGCTTGGAATGGGGGGGGCCTAACCTCTACAATGAGCAGTTCTTC
>TRBJ1-5|TRBV27|NA|few
CASRPGGPAQPQHF
TGTGCCAGCAGACCCGGGGGTCCGGCTCAGCCCCAGCATTTT
>TRBJ1-5|TRBV4-1|NA|few
CASSPLTGGSNQPQHF
TGCGCCAGCAGCCCCTTGACCGGGGGAAGCAATCAGCCCCAGCATTTT
>TRBJ1-4|TRBV5-5|NA|NA
CASSQQTGPLTGEKLFF
TGTGCCAGCAGCCAACAGACAGGCCCACTCACGGGTGAAAAACTGTTTTTT
>TRBJ2-2|TRBV6-5|TRBD1|few
CASSYRGRDTGELFF
TGTGCCAGCAGTTATAGGGGGCGCGACACCGGGGAGCTGTTTTTT
>TRBJ2-1|TRBV11-3|NA|many
CASSWGDSYNEQFF
TGTGCCAGCAGCTGGGGCGACAGCTACAATGAGCAGTTCTTC
>TRBJ1-4|TRBV28|NA|few
CASLGGNEKLFF
TGTGCCAGCCTGGGGGGTAATGAAAAACTGTTTTTT
>TRBJ1-5|TRBV4-3|NA|few
CASSQDYRAKGQPQHF
TGCGCCAGCAGCCAAGATTATAGGGCTAAGGGACAGCCCCAGCATTTT
>TRBJ2-7|TRBV11-2|NA|NA
CASSLAGTVYEQYF
TGTGCCAGCAGCTTAGCGGGCACAGTCTACGAGCAGTACTTC
>TRBJ2-6|TRBV24-1|TRBD1|NA
CATSDPDRAGANVLTF
TGTGCCACCAGTGACCCAGACAGGGCGGGGGCCAACGTCCTGACTTTC
>TRBJ2-1|TRBV2|TRBD1|few
CASTALIRDRSYNEQFF
TGTGCCAGCACCGCCCTCATTCGGGACAGATCCTACAATGAGCAGTTCTTC
>TRBJ2-7|TRBV7-6|TRBD1|NA
CASSPGQGVVDEQYF
TGTGCCAGCAGCCCGGGACAGGGGGTCGTAGACGAGCAGTACTTC
>TRBJ1-1|TRBV6-5|NA|few
CASSYSIAVNTEAFF
TGTGCCAGCAGTTACTCGATTGCAGTTAACACTGAAGCTTTCTTT
>TRBJ2-2|TRBV7-8|NA|few
CASSLGPRDLPGELFF
TGTGCCAGCAGCTTAGGCCCCCGGGATCTACCCGGGGAGCTGTTTTTT
>TRBJ2-2|TRBV6-2/TRBV6-3|TRBD2|few
CAGSGKAGVSGELFF
TGTGCCGGATCTGGGAAGGCGGGGGTGTCCGGGGAGCTGTTTTTT
>TRBJ1-2|TRBV12-3/TRBV12-4|TRBD1|NA
CASSPQGWYGYTF
TGTGCCAGCAGTCCACAGGGGTGGTATGGCTACACCTTC
>TRBJ2-3|TRBV25-1|NA|NA
CASSAQTDTQYF
TGTGCCAGCTCAGCCCAAACGGATACGCAGTATTTT
>TRBJ1-5|TRBV7-2|NA|NA
CASSFSETDQPQHF
TGTGCCAGCAGCTTCAGTGAAACGGATCAGCCCCAGCATTTT
>TRBJ1-6|TRBV6-2/TRBV6-3|NA|NA
CASSYTLGGLENSPLHF
TGTGCCAGCAGTTACACGCTCGGAGGGCTGGAGAATTCACCCCTCCACTTT
>TRBJ2-3|TRBV14|TRBD1|NA
CASSRNRDRGTDTQYF
TGTGCCAGCAGCCGAAACCGGGACAGGGGCACAGATACGCAGTATTTT
>TRBJ2-7|TRBV29-1|NA|few
CSVEAKVDGGRYEQYF
TGCAGCGTTGAAGCTAAAGTTGACGGGGGCAGGTACGAGCAGTACTTC
>TRBJ2-1|TRBV19|TRBD2|NA
CASGLAGGAYNEQFF
TGTGCCAGCGGACTAGCGGGGGGGGCCTACAATGAGCAGTTCTTC
>TRBJ2-1|TRBV3-1|NA|NA
CASSTASNEQFF
TGTGCCAGCAGTACAGCGTCCAATGAGCAGTTCTTC
>TRBJ2-1|TRBV7-2|TRBD2|many
CASRAGGYNEQFF
TGTGCCAGCAGAGCGGGGGGCTACAATGAGCAGTTCTTC
>TRBJ2-5|TRBV19|NA|NA
CASSITGMGETQYF
TGTGCCAGTAGTATAACGGGGATGGGGGAGACCCAGTACTTC